Presented here are 28 T cell receptor beta chains from one specimen sequenced in a study of identical twins. TCRdb called the 5' RACE reads again in MiXCR, with one record for every CDR3 protein. The sample shows around 1.7 million distinct CDR3 sequences, less than 40% of them seen only once. The sequenced sample was cord blood. These receptors were obtained from a newborn girl in good health.

This clonotype was seen only a few times. The chain employs TRBV27 and TRBJ1-2, with D uncertain. In germline, CDR1 is MNHEY, CDR2 SMNVEV (reference sequence). With 2 bases removed from V and 2 bases from J, the gap between germline ends came to 12 bases. The CDR3 is 15 amino acids. CDR3 DNA: TGTGCCAGCAGTTTAAGGTCAGACACAAACTATGGCTACACCTTC. Protein product: CASSLRSDTNYGYTF.

This clonotype was detected many times. The V gene is TRBV5-1, the J gene TRBJ1-1; D might be TRBD1 (5 bases). Germline CDR1 reads SGHRS; CDR2 reads YFSETQ. The ends were cut back, 0 bases at V and 4 bases at J, with 10 bases in the middle. The CDR3 loop spans 14 amino acids. The CDR3: CASSLVGGSTEAFF. CDR3 DNA sequence: TGCGCCAGCAGCTTGGTTGGGGGGAGCACTGAAGCTTTCTTT.

This clonotype has just a few counts. The chain recombines TRBV29-1 with TRBJ2-7; maybe TRBD2 (5 bases). The V and J ends lost 4 bases and 1 base respectively, with 14 bases between them. The germline V gene has CDR1 SQVTM and CDR2 ANQGSEA. The CDR3 consists of 14 residues. CDR3 DNA: TGCAGCGTTGCAGCGGAGTTGGGATCCTACGAGCAGTACTTC. As protein: CSVAAELGSYEQYF.

The CDR3 reads CASSLRGQGSTDTQYF. The CDR3 region has the DNA TGTGCCAGCAGTTTGCGGGGACAGGGAAGCACAGATACGCAGTATTTT. This chain joins TRBV12-3 or TRBV12-4 and TRBJ2-3; 9 bases align to TRBD1. The CDR3 is made up of 16 amino acids. V dropped 3 bases and J dropped 0; count of bases not matched to a gene: 4.

This clonotype was observed a few times. V gene TRBV4-1 combines with J gene TRBJ2-1; 7 bases map to TRBD2. This CDR3 contains 15 residues. With V trimmed by 5 bases and J by 5 bases, 9 bases remained unmatched. Germline V gene data show CDR1 as MGHRA and CDR2 as YSYEKL. CDR3: CASSGRGIADNEQFF. As DNA, the CDR3 is TGCGCCAGCAGCGGGCGGGGGATCGCTGACAATGAGCAGTTCTTC.

The rearrangement joins TRBV9 to TRBJ2-1; D may be TRBD2 (6 bases). Trimming cost V 4 bases and J 4 bases, with 18 bases left between them. The CDR3 length is 16 residues. Germline loops: CDR1 SGDLS, CDR2 YYNGEE. CDR3 coding DNA: TGTGCCAGCAGCCCTGGCCGGGGGAACCCTTACAATGAGCAGTTCTTC. It translates to CASSPGRGNPYNEQFF.

Comment on this clonotype: The germline gene is not matched at one end of the junction; a read error may be the cause. V and J are TRBV20-1 and TRBJ1-1; 8 bases map to TRBD1. Germline values: CDR1 DFQATT, CDR2 SNEGSKA (reference sequence). The CDR3 is 14 amino acids. CDR3 in amino acids: CSAGDRGRNTEAFF. The CDR3 region has the DNA TGCAGTGCTGGAGACAGGGGACGGAACACTGAAGCTTTCTTT.

This clonotype was found a few times. This rearrangement joins TRBV28 to TRBJ2-5; 10 nucleotides align to TRBD2. CDR1 and CDR2 (germline): MDHEN, SYDVKM. V lost 7 bases to trimming and J lost 2 bases; unmatched junction nucleotides: 10. The CDR3 runs to 16 residues. CDR3 nucleotide sequence: TGTGCCAGCACCCAAGTCGGACTAGCGGATCAAGAGACCCAGTACTTC. Its translation is CASTQVGLADQETQYF.

The chain has TRBV5-1 and TRBJ2-2, with TRBD2 matching 8 bases. Trimming took 3 bases from V and 7 from J; bases not matched to a gene: 8. Germline values: CDR1 SGHRS, CDR2 YFSETQ. This CDR3 contains 15 residues. CDR3 in DNA: TGCGCCAGCAGCTACGGCGGGAGGTACGGCGGGGAGCTGTTTTTT. Its protein is CASSYGGRYGGELFF.

This clonotype was counted a few times. The chain employs TRBV29-1 and TRBJ2-4; D gene unclear. CDR1 is SQVTM and CDR2 is ANQGSEA in the germline V gene. The CDR3 spans 13 residues. Trimming left V 5 bases short and J 8 bases short, with 16 bases between. The CDR3 DNA reads TGCAGCGTTTCGGGCAGTACCGGTCACATTCAGTACTTC. It codes for CSVSGSTGHIQYF. The full variable domain, in which reference TRBV29-1 and TRBJ2-4 provide the parts outside the CDR3, is SAVISQKPSRDICQRGTSLTIQCQVDSQVTMMFWYRQQPGQSLTLIATANQGSEATYESGFVIDKFPISRPNLTFSTLTVSNMSPEDSSIYLCSVSGSTGHIQYFGAGTRLSVL.

This clonotype was observed a handful of times. This chain connects TRBV9 to TRBJ2-3; TRBD2 matches at 10 bases. J gave up 0 bases and V 3 bases, and 10 bases lay outside the gene matches. The CDR3 consists of 18 residues. Germline CDR1 reads SGDLS; CDR2 reads YYNGEE. The CDR3 protein is CASSDARTSGVSTDTQYF. In nucleotides, the CDR3 is TGTGCCAGCAGCGATGCTCGGACTAGCGGAGTTAGCACAGATACGCAGTATTTT.

This clonotype was observed at least ten times. This sequence joins TRBV5-1 and TRBJ2-3; 7 nucleotides line up with TRBD2. There are 14 residues in the CDR3. Unmatched junction bases numbered 1, after V lost 1 base and J lost 2 bases. CDR1 and CDR2 from the germline V gene are SGHRS and YFSETQ. CDR3 amino acids: CASSLRLATDTQYF. CDR3 nucleotide sequence: TGCGCCAGCAGCTTGCGACTAGCCACAGATACGCAGTATTTT.

V and J are TRBV7-2 and TRBJ2-1; the match to TRBD2 covers 12 bases. The J segment lost 4 bases and the V segment lost 7 bases, leaving 5 bases of the junction unmatched. The CDR3 extends over 15 amino acids. Germline assignment: CDR1 SGHTA and CDR2 FQGNSA. The CDR3 DNA is TGTGCCAGCACCTATACTAGCGGGGGGTACAATGAGCAGTTCTTC. It translates to CASTYTSGGYNEQFF.

The J gene is TRBJ2-4, the V gene TRBV7-2; the D gene is possibly TRBD2 (6 bases). In germline, CDR1 is SGHTA, CDR2 FQGNSA. The CDR3 runs 16 residues. V was trimmed by 4 bases and J by 0 bases, leaving 13 bases between them. The CDR3 DNA is TGTGCCAGCAGCTCACTACCGGGACTAGCCAAAAACATTCAGTACTTC. This encodes CASSSLPGLAKNIQYF.

The rearrangement links TRBV6-1 to TRBJ2-4, with a tentative D call TRBD2 (6 bases). V was pared by 4 bases and J by 7 bases, with 14 bases between. CDR1 is MNHNS and CDR2 is SASEGT in the germline V gene. The CDR3 consists of 14 residues. The chain's CDR3 is CASSVLRDLNIQYF. In DNA, the CDR3 is TGTGCCAGCAGTGTGTTGAGGGACTTGAACATTCAGTACTTC.

This chain connects TRBV4-1 to TRBJ2-7, with a weak D call TRBD2 (7 bases). This CDR3 has 17 residues. V lost 2 bases to trimming and J lost 2 bases, with 19 bases between them. The germline V gene has CDR1 MGHRA and CDR2 YSYEKL. CDR3 DNA: TGCGCCAGCAGCCAAATCGCGGGGGCTTTTGTTCCCTACGAGCAGTACTTC. This sequence encodes CASSQIAGAFVPYEQYF.

In this sample, this clonotype turned up a few times. The V and J genes are TRBV20-1 and TRBJ1-6; TRBD1 matches 7 bases. This CDR3 spans 14 amino acids. V lost 5 bases, J lost 6 bases, and 7 bases stayed unmatched. Germline CDR1 DFQATT, CDR2 SNEGSKA (reference sequence). In nucleotides, the CDR3 is TGCAGTGCTCTTGCACAGGGGTCTAATTCACCCCTCCACTTT. It encodes CSALAQGSNSPLHF.

This chain uses TRBV25-1 with TRBJ1-1, with a weak D call TRBD1 (6 bases). The V end lost 3 bases, the J end lost 5 bases, and 10 bases lay between the germline ends. The CDR3 covers 13 residues. The germline V gene has CDR1 MGHDK and CDR2 SYGVNS. The CDR3 coding sequence is TGTGCCAGCAGTGATGTGAGGGGGACTGAAGCTTTCTTT. This codes for CASSDVRGTEAFF.

The chain couples TRBV12-3 or TRBV12-4 to TRBJ2-7; 14 bases agree with TRBD2. CDR3 length: 18 amino acids. The V and J ends lost 6 bases and 5 bases, in that order; junction bases with no gene match: 15. The CDR3: CASSPKYWTSGGLDEQYF. The CDR3 DNA sequence: TGTGCCAGCAGCCCTAAATACTGGACTAGCGGGGGGTTGGACGAGCAGTACTTC.

This clonotype turned up a few times. The chain joins TRBV4-1 to TRBJ2-7; maybe TRBD1 (6 bases). V lost 2 bases and J 6 bases, leaving 17 bases between the germline ends. The CDR3 is 15 residues long. CDR1 MGHRA and CDR2 YSYEKL come from the germline V gene. The CDR3 DNA is TGCGCCAGCAGCCAATACCCGGGGACAAATTCCGAGCAGTACTTC. It encodes CASSQYPGTNSEQYF.

This clonotype appeared a few times. The V gene is TRBV7-2, the J gene TRBJ1-1; D may be TRBD1 (6 bases). This CDR3 has 13 amino acids. Trimming left V 1 base short and J 10 bases short, with 13 bases between. Germline V gene data show CDR1 as SGHTA and CDR2 as FQGNSA. CDR3 nucleotides: TGTGCCAGCAGCTTAGTCCCACAGGGCGGAGCTTTCTTT. It encodes CASSLVPQGGAFF.

This clonotype was recorded at least ten times. The gene calls are TRBV9 and TRBJ2-7; 8 positions match TRBD2. The V and J ends lost 1 base and 1 base, in that order; junction bases with no gene match: 1. The germline V gene encodes CDR1 SGDLS and CDR2 YYNGEE. The CDR3 is made up of 14 amino acids. Here the CDR3 reads CASSVLAGSYEQYF. The CDR3 DNA follows: TGTGCCAGCAGCGTACTAGCGGGTTCCTACGAGCAGTACTTC. Supplemented by reference TRBV9 and TRBJ2-7, the full variable domain reads DSGVTQTPKHLITATGQRVTLRCSPRSGDLSVYWYQQSLDQGLQFLIQYYNGEERAKGNILERFSAQQFPDLHSELNLSSLELGDSALYFCASSVLAGSYEQYFGPGTRLTVT.

The genes are TRBV11-1 and TRBJ2-1; the D is unclear. This CDR3 contains 15 residues. V was pared by 3 bases and J by 5 bases, with 14 bases between. CDR1 and CDR2 from the germline V gene are SGHAT and FQDESV (reference sequence). The CDR3 DNA sequence: TGTGCCAGCAGCTTCGGCAGATTCAATGACAATGAGCAGTTCTTC. Translated: CASSFGRFNDNEQFF.

V gene TRBV28 combines with J gene TRBJ2-5; possibly TRBD1 for D (6 bases). This CDR3 has 15 residues. Germline assignment: CDR1 MDHEN and CDR2 SYDVKM. Trimming removed 2 bases at V and 5 bases at J, with 15 bases between. Here the CDR3 reads CASSLRPGRGETQYF. The CDR3 DNA is TGTGCCAGCAGTTTACGACCAGGCAGGGGCGAGACCCAGTACTTC.

This clonotype was seen a handful of times. J is TRBJ2-1 and V is TRBV3-1; D is undetermined. The CDR3 is 16 amino acids. V lost 1 base, J lost 5 bases, and 15 bases lay in between. CDR1 is LGHDT, CDR2 YNNKEL, per germline (reference sequence). The CDR3 DNA reads TGTGCCAGCAGCCAAGGTTTGCGGAGCCGACACAATGAGCAGTTCTTC. Residues: CASSQGLRSRHNEQFF.

The chain combines TRBV27 with TRBJ1-3; a possible D gene is TRBD1 (6 bases). This CDR3 has 17 amino acids. CDR1 is MNHEY, CDR2 SMNVEV, per germline (reference sequence). Trimming took off 5 bases at V and 0 bases at J, with 17 bases between the two ends. CDR3 loop: CASSPWTLRGSGNTIYF. CDR3 nucleotide sequence: TGTGCCAGCAGTCCATGGACCCTCAGGGGCTCTGGAAACACCATATATTTT.

This chain uses TRBV4-2 with TRBJ2-7, with 12 bases fitting TRBD2. After removal of 2 bases from V and 2 bases from J, the junction contained 13 bases not matched to a gene. Germline V gene lookup returns CDR1 LGHNA and CDR2 YNFKEQ. The CDR3 contains 19 residues. Here the CDR3 reads CASSQRSSSGGASTYEQYF. CDR3 sequence (DNA): TGTGCCAGCAGCCAAAGATCTTCTAGCGGGGGGGCCTCAACCTACGAGCAGTACTTC.

Only a few counts were recorded for this clonotype. The chain joins TRBV9 to TRBJ2-5; the match to TRBD1 covers 7 bases. The CDR3 totals 12 residues. Looked up from germline, CDR1 is SGDLS and CDR2 is YYNGEE. Trimming took 4 bases from V and 8 from J; bases not matched to a gene: 5. For the CDR3, the DNA is TGTGCCAGCAGCCGGGACAGTCTTACCCAGTACTTC. Amino acid sequence: CASSRDSLTQYF.